The clone carrying this T cell receptor (beta chain) has only a few counts. Its cognate antigen is unknown. This entry comes from a study of CD8+ T cells in alopecia areata. Background on the study: Patients took tofacitinib for 6 to 18 months, followed by 6 drug-free months.

It was cDNA, reverse transcribed from extracted RNA, that served as the sequencing template. Only in-frame clones appear in the TCRdb table, and some are missing; sequencing was by immunoSEQ multiplex PCR. In the table there are a few hundred thousand clones, approximately 57% of which are singletons. The CDR3 extends over 13 amino acids. V was clipped by 0 bases and J by 8 bases, with 11 bases between them. In germline, CDR1 is SGHRS, CDR2 YFSETQ. Study outcomes and limitations: Lesional scalp exceeded normal scalp in clonality, especially in alopecia totalis/universalis. Significant decreases in scalp clonality and expanded CD8+ clones followed tofacitinib treatment. Having one nonresponder leaves uncertain how baseline CD8+ expansion relates to response.

Documented treatment: oral pan-JAK inhibitor, 5-10 mg twice daily. The receptor's source is a human donor with alopecia areata. The material was CD4+ T cells sorted from blood, obtained at week 4, from a patient treated with tofacitinib. V is TRBV5-1 and J is TRBJ1-2; D is possibly TRBD1 (6 bases). DNA for the CDR3: TGCGCCAGCAGCTTGGAGGGGGTACGCGGCTACACCTTC. Protein sequence: CASSLEGVRGYTF.